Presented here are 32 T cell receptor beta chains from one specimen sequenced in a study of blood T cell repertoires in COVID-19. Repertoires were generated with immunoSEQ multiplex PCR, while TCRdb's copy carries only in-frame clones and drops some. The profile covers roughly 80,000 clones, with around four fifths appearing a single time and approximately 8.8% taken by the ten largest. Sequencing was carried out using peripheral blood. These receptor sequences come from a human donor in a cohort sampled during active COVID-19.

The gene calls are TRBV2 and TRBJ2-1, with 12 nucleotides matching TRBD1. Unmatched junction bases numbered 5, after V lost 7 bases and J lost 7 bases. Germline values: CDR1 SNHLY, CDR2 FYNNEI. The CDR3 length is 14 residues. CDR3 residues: CASNPGQGANEQFF. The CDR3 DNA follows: TGTGCCAGCAACCCGGGACAGGGGGCAAATGAGCAGTTCTTC. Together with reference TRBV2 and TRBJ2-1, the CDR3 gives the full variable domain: EPEVTQTPSHQVTQMGQEVILRCVPISNHLYFYWYRQILGQKVEFLVSFYNNEISEKSEIFDDQFSVERPDGSNFTLKIRSTKLEDSAMYFCASNPGQGANEQFFGPGTRLTVL.

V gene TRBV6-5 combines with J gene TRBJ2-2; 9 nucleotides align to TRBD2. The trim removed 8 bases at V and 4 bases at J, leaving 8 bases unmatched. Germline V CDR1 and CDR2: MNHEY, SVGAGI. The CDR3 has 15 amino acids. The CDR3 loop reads CASGQSGGSTGELFF. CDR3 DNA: TGTGCCAGCGGCCAGAGCGGGGGGAGCACCGGGGAGCTGTTTTTT.

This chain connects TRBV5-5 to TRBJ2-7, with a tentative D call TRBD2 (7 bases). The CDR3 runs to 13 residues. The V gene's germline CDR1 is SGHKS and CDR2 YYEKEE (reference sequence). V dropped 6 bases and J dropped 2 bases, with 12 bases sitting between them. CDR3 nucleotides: TGTGCCAGCACGGGGGGCCCTACCTACGAGCAGTACTTC. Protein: CASTGGPTYEQYF.

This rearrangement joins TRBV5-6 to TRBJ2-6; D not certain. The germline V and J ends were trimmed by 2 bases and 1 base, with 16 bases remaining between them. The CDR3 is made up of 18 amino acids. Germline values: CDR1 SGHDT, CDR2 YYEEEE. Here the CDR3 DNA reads TGTGCCAGCAGCTTAGGCGGCAGTCTGTCTTCTGGGGCCAACGTCCTGACTTTC. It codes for CASSLGGSLSSGANVLTF.

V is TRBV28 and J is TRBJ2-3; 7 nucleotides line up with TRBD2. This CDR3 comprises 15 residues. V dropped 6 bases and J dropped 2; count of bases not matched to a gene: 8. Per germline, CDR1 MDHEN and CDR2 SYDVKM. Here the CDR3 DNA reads TGTGCCAGCAGCACAGTGGGGGACTACACAGATACGCAGTATTTT. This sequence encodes CASSTVGDYTDTQYF.

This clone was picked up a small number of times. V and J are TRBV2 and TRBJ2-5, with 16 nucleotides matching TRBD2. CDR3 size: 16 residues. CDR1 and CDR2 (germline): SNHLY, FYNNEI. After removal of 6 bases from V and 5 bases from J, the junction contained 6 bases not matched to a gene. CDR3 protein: CASSAGTSGREETQYF. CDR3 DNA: TGTGCCAGCAGCGCAGGGACTAGCGGGAGGGAGGAGACCCAGTACTTC.

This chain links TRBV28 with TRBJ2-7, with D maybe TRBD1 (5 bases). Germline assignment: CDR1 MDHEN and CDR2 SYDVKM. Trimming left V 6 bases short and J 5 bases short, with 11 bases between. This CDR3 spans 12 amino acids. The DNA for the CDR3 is TGTGCCAGCAGAGGGGTCAGGGACGAGCAGTACTTC. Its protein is CASRGVRDEQYF. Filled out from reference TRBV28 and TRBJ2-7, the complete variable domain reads DVKVTQSSRYLVKRTGEKVFLECVQDMDHENMFWYRQDPGLGLRLIYFSYDVKMKEKGDIPEGYSVSREKKERFSLILESASTNQTSMYLCASRGVRDEQYFGPGTRLTVT.

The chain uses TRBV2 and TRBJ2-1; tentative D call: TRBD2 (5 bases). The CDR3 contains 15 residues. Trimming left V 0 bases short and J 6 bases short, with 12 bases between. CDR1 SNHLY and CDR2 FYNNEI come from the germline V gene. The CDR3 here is CASSEASTRTNEQFF. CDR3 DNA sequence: TGTGCCAGCAGTGAAGCGTCAACTAGGACCAATGAGCAGTTCTTC.

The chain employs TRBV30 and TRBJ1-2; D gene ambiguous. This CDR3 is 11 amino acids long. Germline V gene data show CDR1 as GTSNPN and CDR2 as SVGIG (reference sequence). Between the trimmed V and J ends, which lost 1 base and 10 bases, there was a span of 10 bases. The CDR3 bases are TGTGCCTGGAGTGGGCCCGAGGCCTACACCTTC. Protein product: CAWSGPEAYTF.

The CDR3 loop is CASSRGTSGRAAGELFF. The CDR3 nucleotides read TGTGCCAGCAGCCGAGGGACTAGCGGGAGGGCCGCCGGGGAGCTGTTTTTT. This chain joins TRBV5-4 and TRBJ2-2; 16 bases map to TRBD2. The germline gives CDR1 SGHNT, CDR2 YYREEE (reference sequence). V lost 4 bases to trimming and J lost 6 bases; unmatched junction nucleotides: 6. CDR3 size: 17 residues.

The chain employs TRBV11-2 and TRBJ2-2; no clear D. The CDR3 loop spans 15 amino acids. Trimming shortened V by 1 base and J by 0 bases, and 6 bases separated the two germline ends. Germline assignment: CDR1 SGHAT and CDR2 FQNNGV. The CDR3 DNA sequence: TGTGCCAGCAGCTTAGGCAGGTCGAACACCGGGGAGCTGTTTTTT. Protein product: CASSLGRSNTGELFF.

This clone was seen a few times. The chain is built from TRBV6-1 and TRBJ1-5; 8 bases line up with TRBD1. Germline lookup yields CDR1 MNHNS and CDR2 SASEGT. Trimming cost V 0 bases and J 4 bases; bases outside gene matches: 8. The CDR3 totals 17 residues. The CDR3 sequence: CASSEAGTGLANQPQHF. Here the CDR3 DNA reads TGTGCCAGCAGTGAAGCGGGGACAGGCTTAGCAAATCAGCCCCAGCATTTT.

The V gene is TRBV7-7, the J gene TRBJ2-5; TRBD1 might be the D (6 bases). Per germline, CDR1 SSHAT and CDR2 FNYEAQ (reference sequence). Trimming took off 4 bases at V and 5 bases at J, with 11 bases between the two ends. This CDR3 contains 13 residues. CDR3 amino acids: CASSWGLLETQYF. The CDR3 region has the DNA TGTGCCAGCAGCTGGGGGCTTTTGGAGACCCAGTACTTC.

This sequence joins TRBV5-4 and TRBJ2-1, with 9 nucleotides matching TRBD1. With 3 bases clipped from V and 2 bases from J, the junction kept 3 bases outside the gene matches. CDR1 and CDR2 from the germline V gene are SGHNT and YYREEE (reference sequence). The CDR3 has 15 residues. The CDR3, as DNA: TGTGCCAGCAGCTCCCGGGACAGGGCCTACAATGAGCAGTTCTTC. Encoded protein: CASSSRDRAYNEQFF.

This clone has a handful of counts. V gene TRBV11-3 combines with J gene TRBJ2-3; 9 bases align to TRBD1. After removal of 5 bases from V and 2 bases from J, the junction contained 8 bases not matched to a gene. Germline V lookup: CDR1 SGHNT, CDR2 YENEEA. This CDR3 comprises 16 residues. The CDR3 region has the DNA TGTGCCAGCAGCCCCGGGACAGGGAGGGCCACAGATACGCAGTATTTT. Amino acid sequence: CASSPGTGRATDTQYF.

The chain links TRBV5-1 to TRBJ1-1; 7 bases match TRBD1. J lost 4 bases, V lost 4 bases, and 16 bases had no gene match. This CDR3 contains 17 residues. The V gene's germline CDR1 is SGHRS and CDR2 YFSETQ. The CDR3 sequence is CASSTGGGGVHITEAFF. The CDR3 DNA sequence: TGCGCCAGCAGCACTGGAGGGGGCGGGGTCCATATCACTGAAGCTTTCTTT.

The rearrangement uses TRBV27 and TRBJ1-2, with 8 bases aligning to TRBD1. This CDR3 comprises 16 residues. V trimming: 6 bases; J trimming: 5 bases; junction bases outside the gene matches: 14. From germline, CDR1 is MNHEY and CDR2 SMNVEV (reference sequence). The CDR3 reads CASSPRGQGAKYGYTF. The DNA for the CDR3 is TGTGCCAGCAGCCCTCGGGGGCAGGGGGCCAAATATGGCTACACCTTC.

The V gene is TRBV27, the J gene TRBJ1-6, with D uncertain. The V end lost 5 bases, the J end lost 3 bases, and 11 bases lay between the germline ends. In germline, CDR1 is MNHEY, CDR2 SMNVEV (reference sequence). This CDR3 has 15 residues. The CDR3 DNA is TGTGCCAGCAGTCCTCGGGAGGGCTATAATTCACCCCTCCACTTT. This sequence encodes CASSPREGYNSPLHF.

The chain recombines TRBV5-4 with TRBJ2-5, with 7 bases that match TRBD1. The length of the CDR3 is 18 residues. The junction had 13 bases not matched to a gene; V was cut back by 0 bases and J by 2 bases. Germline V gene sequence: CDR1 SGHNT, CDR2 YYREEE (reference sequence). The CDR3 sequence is CASSLAGWQGDPQETQYF. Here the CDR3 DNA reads TGTGCCAGCAGCTTGGCGGGTTGGCAGGGGGACCCTCAAGAGACCCAGTACTTC.

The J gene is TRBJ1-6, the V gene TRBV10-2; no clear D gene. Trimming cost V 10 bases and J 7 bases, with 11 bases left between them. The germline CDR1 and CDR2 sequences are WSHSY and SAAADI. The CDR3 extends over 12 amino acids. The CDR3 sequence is CATEDGNSPLHF. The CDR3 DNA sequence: TGCGCCACCGAGGATGGGAATTCACCCCTCCACTTT.

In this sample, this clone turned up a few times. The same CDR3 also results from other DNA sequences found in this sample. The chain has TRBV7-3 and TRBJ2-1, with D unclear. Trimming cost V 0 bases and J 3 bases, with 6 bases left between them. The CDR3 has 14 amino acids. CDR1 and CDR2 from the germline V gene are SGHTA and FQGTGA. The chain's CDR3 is CASSLTSSYNEQFF. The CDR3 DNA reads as TGTGCCAGCAGCTTAACTAGCAGCTACAATGAGCAGTTCTTC.

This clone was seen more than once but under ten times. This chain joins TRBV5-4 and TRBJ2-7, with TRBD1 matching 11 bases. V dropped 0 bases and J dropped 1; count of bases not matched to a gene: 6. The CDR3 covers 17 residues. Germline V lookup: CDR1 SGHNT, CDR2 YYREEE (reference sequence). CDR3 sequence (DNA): TGTGCCAGCAGCTTGGGGCAGGGACAGGGGGGATCCTACGAGCAGTACTTC. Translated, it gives CASSLGQGQGGSYEQYF.

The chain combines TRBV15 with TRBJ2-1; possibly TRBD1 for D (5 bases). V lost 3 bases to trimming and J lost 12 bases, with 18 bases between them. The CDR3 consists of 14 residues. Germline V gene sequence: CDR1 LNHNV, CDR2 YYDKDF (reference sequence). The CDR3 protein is CATSRVPRIRGQFF. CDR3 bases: TGTGCCACCAGCAGGGTCCCTAGAATAAGGGGGCAGTTCTTC.

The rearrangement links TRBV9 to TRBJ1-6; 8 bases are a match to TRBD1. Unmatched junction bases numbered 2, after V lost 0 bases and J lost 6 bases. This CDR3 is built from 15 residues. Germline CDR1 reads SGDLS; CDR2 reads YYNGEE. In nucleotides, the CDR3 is TGTGCCAGCAGCGTAGATGGACAGGGTAATTCACCCCTCCACTTT. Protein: CASSVDGQGNSPLHF.

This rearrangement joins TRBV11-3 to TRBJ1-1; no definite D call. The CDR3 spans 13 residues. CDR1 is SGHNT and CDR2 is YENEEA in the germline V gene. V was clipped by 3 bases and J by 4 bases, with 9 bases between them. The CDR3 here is CASSFSQATEAFF. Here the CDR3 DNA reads TGTGCCAGCAGCTTTTCCCAGGCCACTGAAGCTTTCTTT.

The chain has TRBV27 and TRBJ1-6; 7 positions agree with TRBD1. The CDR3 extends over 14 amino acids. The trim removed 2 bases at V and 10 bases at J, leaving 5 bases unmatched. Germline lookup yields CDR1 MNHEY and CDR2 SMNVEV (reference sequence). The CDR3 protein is CASSLDRVGSPLHF. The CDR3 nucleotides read TGTGCCAGCAGTTTAGACAGGGTGGGGTCACCCCTCCACTTT.

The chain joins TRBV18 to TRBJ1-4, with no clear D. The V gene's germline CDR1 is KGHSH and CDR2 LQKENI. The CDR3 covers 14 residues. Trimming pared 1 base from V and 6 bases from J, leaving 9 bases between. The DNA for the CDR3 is TGTGCCAGCTCACCACGTCGGGATGATGAAAAACTGTTTTTT. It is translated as CASSPRRDDEKLFF.

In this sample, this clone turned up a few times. The CDR3 reads CATSFSPTGVNSPLHF. CDR3 nucleotide sequence: TGTGCCACCTCCTTTTCTCCGACAGGGGTGAATTCACCCCTCCACTTT. J is TRBJ1-6 and V is TRBV10-3; 8 bases align to TRBD1. Germline CDR1 and CDR2: ENHRY and SYGVKD. CDR3 length: 16 residues. V trimming: 10 bases; J trimming: 7 bases; junction bases outside the gene matches: 15.

CDR3 sequence (DNA): TGTGCCAGTAGTCCAGACAGGATAAATCAGCCCCAGCATTTT. It yields the protein CASSPDRINQPQHF. The V call is TRBV19, the J call TRBJ1-5; tentatively, D is TRBD1 (6 bases). The CDR3 sequence is 14 residues long. The germline CDR1 and CDR2 sequences are LNHDA and SQIVND (reference sequence). V lost 5 bases to trimming and J lost 4 bases, with 12 bases between them.

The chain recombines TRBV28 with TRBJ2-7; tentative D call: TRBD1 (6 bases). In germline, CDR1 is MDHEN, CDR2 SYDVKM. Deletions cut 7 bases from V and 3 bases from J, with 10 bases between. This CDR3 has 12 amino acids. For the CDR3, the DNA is TGTGCCAGCACCATACAGGGCTACGAGCAGTACTTC. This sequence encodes CASTIQGYEQYF.

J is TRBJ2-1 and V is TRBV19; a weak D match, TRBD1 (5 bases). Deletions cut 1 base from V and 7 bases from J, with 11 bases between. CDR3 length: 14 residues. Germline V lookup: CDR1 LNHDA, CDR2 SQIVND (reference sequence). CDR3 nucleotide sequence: TGTGCCAGTAGTATAGCGCAGGGCGGAAATGAGCAGTTCTTC. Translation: CASSIAQGGNEQFF.

CDR3 coding DNA: TGCGCCAGCAGCTTGGAGGTAGGGGCTTTCAACGAGCAGTACTTC. Translation gives CASSLEVGAFNEQYF. This chain joins TRBV5-1 and TRBJ2-7; tentative D call: TRBD1 (5 bases). Between the trimmed V and J ends, which lost 0 bases and 5 bases, there was a span of 15 bases. The CDR3 is 15 residues long. CDR1 and CDR2 from the germline V gene are SGHRS and YFSETQ.